Described below is a single TCR beta chain sequence and its context. Its target is not known. Primers for the PCR totalled 60 Vbeta and 13 Jbeta. Some clones are missing from TCRdb's copy, which holds only in-frame ones; the method was immunoSEQ multiplex PCR. The profile shows some 200,000 clones, 75% to 90% of them singletons. CDR3 length equals 13 residues. With 4 bases removed from V and 8 bases from J, the gap between germline ends came to 9 bases. Germline V lookup: CDR1 MNHNS, CDR2 SASEGT. This sample was taken from a study of cytomegalovirus exposure and HLA in healthy donors. Study-level points and caveats: Association of a missense DCLRE1C variant with TCR beta V- and J-gene trimming was reported in a later analysis.

Healthy bone marrow donors made up the cohort. The material sequenced was PBMCs. This chain joins TRBV6-1 and TRBJ1-6; D is uncertain. The clonotype comes from a man aged 35 to 55 in good health and CMV-seropositive. This CDR3 reads CASSASQDSPLHF. The CDR3 coding sequence is TGTGCCAGCAGTGCAAGTCAGGATTCACCCCTCCACTTT.